One TCR beta chain is described in this entry. Its antigen remains unknown. Possible read error: a much larger clone is one base away. The sample originates from a study of T cell repertoires in cytomegalovirus infection. Study-level background: Alongside well-studied HLA-B-restricted CMV epitopes, recently identified HLA-C-restricted CMV epitopes were also used. It can be stated that public TCR beta signatures indicated CMV infection as well as a matching HLA type.

Trimming shortened V by 4 bases and J by 1 base, and 12 bases separated the two germline ends. Germline V gene data show CDR1 as SGHTA and CDR2 as FQGNSA. The CDR3 covers 15 residues. TCRdb recomputed calls from the reads with MiXCR, one row per CDR3 protein. This repertoire shows around 900,000 distinct CDR3 sequences, around 30% found once; its top ten account for over 12%. Study-wide results and caveats: The ex vivo response showed dominance by HLA-C-restricted CMV-specific TCR beta clonotypes. People with CMV and the relevant HLA were identified by cumulative public TCR beta family frequency.

The chain has TRBV7-2 and TRBJ2-3; D gene uncertain. The source was cultured CD8+ T cells from PBMCs, collected from culture after CMV antigen stimulation. The source of this sequence is a human donor in good health (CMV status not recorded). Some clones in this sample may be carry-over from other donors' samples. DNA of the CDR3: TGTGCCAGCAGCTGGGGAACCTCTCGCACAGATACGCAGTATTTT. Encoded protein: CASSWGTSRTDTQYF.